This T cell receptor (beta chain) was captured by sequencing in a study of regulatory T cells in long-lasting Graves disease. At the level of the study: Duration of antithyroid drug therapy among newly diagnosed Graves' patients was under 3 months.

This clonotype was counted at least ten times. Its antigen remains unknown. Construction of TCR beta libraries relied on iRepertoire HTBI primers and on Arm-PCR targeting CDR3 regions. TCRdb re-derived calls from the multiplex PCR reads in MiXCR, one entry per CDR3 protein. The sample gives approximately 250,000 distinct CDR3 sequences, about 18% of which show up once; about 20% is in the top ten. In germline, CDR1 is ENHRY, CDR2 SYGVKD. Trimming at V came to 7 bases and at J to 0 bases, leaving 3 bases not matched to a gene. The CDR3 contains 14 residues. This sample's time point: newly diagnosed GD, antithyroid drugs for less than 3 months. There was RNA extracted from PBMCs, and the TCR library was made from it. Recruitment took place at an endocrinology department in Xi'an, China. General observations from the study: When disease was persistent, TRBV28, TRBJ1-2 and TRBJ2-5 were the favored segments.

The starting material was peripheral blood mononuclear cells (PBMCs), obtained at new diagnosis, from a patient treated with antithyroid drugs. This TCR was sampled from a female donor with Graves disease. This chain links TRBV10-3 with TRBJ2-7, with 10 nucleotides matching TRBD1. The CDR3 protein is CAIKTGGNSYEQYF. CDR3 DNA: TGTGCCATCAAGACAGGGGGCAACTCCTACGAGCAGTACTTC.